This T cell receptor (beta chain) was captured by sequencing in a study of blood T cells in healthy people across ages. The CDR3 is 13 residues long. V lost 1 base to trimming and J lost 1 base, with 4 bases between them. Germline V gives CDR1 LGHNA, CDR2 YSLEER. Primed by a sample-barcoded 5' primer and a J-beta primer mix, a second PCR proceeded for about 7 to 12 cycles. TCRdb processed the 5' RACE reads anew with MiXCR; each CDR3 protein has one entry. The sample carries just over 800,000 distinct CDR3 sequences, approximately 59% recorded once. The rearrangement joins TRBV4-3 to TRBJ1-2; D is uncertain. The sequence was collected from a man younger than 45 in good health. Material for sequencing was blood. The CDR3 nucleotides read TGCGCCAGCAGCCAAGTAGTTAACTATGGCTACACCTTC. Translated: CASSQVVNYGYTF.